This entry lists 10 T cell receptor beta chains sequenced from one sample in a study of blood T cell repertoires in COVID-19. The data were produced by immunoSEQ multiplex PCR, yet TCRdb's version contains in-frame clones alone and is incomplete. This table holds approximately 100,000 clones, 85% found once. Specimen: peripheral blood. These receptors originate from a woman in her 70s with active or convalescent COVID-19.

The chain recombines TRBV5-4 with TRBJ1-4, with D uncertain. There are 13 residues in the CDR3. V lost 4 bases and J lost 0, with 4 bases in between. CDR1 and CDR2 (germline): SGHNT, YYREEE (reference sequence). CDR3 bases: TGTGCCAGCAGCCTTGCAACTAATGAAAAACTGTTTTTT. Its translation is CASSLATNEKLFF. Complete variable domain (other parts from reference TRBV5-4 and TRBJ1-4): ETGVTQSPTHLIKTRGQQVTLRCSSQSGHNTVSWYQQALGQGPQFIFQYYREEENGRGNFPPRFSGLQFPNYSSELNVNALELDDSALYLCASSLATNEKLFFGSGTQLSVL.

The genes are TRBV18 and TRBJ2-1; D is possibly TRBD1 (6 bases). The germline V and J ends were trimmed by 2 bases and 7 bases, with 6 bases remaining between them. The CDR3 contains 12 residues. Germline CDR1 KGHSH, CDR2 LQKENI. Written as DNA, the CDR3 is TGTGCCAGCTCACCAACAGGGAATGAGCAGTTCTTC. This translates into CASSPTGNEQFF.

CDR3 bases: TGTGCCAGCTCACCATTGGGGCCAGGGGCCGAGCAGTACTTC. It encodes CASSPLGPGAEQYF. V gene TRBV18 combines with J gene TRBJ2-7; maybe TRBD1 (6 bases). The V end lost 2 bases, the J end lost 6 bases, and 14 bases lay between the germline ends. This CDR3 contains 14 residues. Germline CDR1 reads KGHSH; CDR2 reads LQKENI. The entire variable domain, with the rest obtained from reference TRBV18 and TRBJ2-7, is as follows: NAGVMQNPRHLVRRRGQEARLRCSPMKGHSHVYWYRQLPEEGLKFMVYLQKENIIDESGMPKERFSAEFPKEGPSILRIQQVVRGDSAAYFCASSPLGPGAEQYFGPGTRLTVT.

J is TRBJ2-7 and V is TRBV28; D possibly corresponds to TRBD1 (6 bases). Germline loops: CDR1 MDHEN, CDR2 SYDVKM. V dropped 6 bases and J dropped 2 bases, with 14 bases sitting between them. This CDR3 spans 14 amino acids. The DNA of the CDR3 is TGTGCCAGCAGACGGGGACAAGCGACCTACGAGCAGTACTTC. Protein: CASRRGQATYEQYF.

The chain links TRBV15 to TRBJ1-1; 9 nucleotides match TRBD1. The V gene end was trimmed by 3 bases and the J gene end by 3 bases; junction bases not matched to a gene: 2. Germline V gene lookup returns CDR1 LNHNV and CDR2 YYDKDF (reference sequence). This CDR3 contains 14 residues. The CDR3 sequence is CATSRRTGDTEAFF. In DNA form, the CDR3 reads TGTGCCACCAGCAGGCGGACAGGGGACACTGAAGCTTTCTTT.

This sequence joins TRBV12-3 or TRBV12-4 and TRBJ1-1; D uncertain. Trimming stripped 7 bases from V and 4 bases from J, with 13 bases between. The length of the CDR3 is 13 residues. CDR3 sequence (DNA): TGTGCCAGCATTTGGGGAGATGGCACTGAAGCTTTCTTT. This translates into CASIWGDGTEAFF.

V usage is TRBV6-2 or TRBV6-3 and J usage is TRBJ2-2; D not resolved. Germline V gives CDR1 MNHEY, CDR2 SVGEGT. There are 14 residues in the CDR3. V was pared by 6 bases and J by 3 bases, with 11 bases between. The CDR3 DNA reads as TGTGCCAGCAGCCTCCTAAGCTACACCGGGGAGCTGTTTTTT. The encoded protein is CASSLLSYTGELFF.

V and J are TRBV24-1 and TRBJ2-3; D is unresolved. The germline V gene encodes CDR1 KGHDR and CDR2 SFDVKD. The CDR3 totals 16 residues. V was pared by 2 bases and J by 0 bases, with 11 bases between. Here the CDR3 reads CATSDSRQGSTDTQYF. The CDR3 bases are TGTGCCACCAGTGATTCCAGACAAGGTAGCACAGATACGCAGTATTTT.

This clone was observed a handful of times. The CDR3 loop is CASSFSDRNSPLHF. Here the CDR3 DNA reads TGTGCCAGCAGCTTTTCGGACAGAAATTCACCCCTCCACTTT. The chain combines TRBV7-9 with TRBJ1-6; the D gene is possibly TRBD1 (6 bases). Looked up from germline, CDR1 is SEHNR and CDR2 is FQNEAQ (reference sequence). V lost 3 bases and J 7 bases, leaving 10 bases between the germline ends. CDR3 size: 14 residues. Variable domain in full (rest from reference TRBV7-9 and TRBJ1-6): DTGVSQNPRHKITKRGQNVTFRCDPISEHNRLYWYRQTLGQGPEFLTYFQNEAQLEKSRLLSDRFSAERPKGSFSTLEIQRTEQGDSAMYLCASSFSDRNSPLHFGNGTRLTVT.

The V and J genes are TRBV9 and TRBJ2-2; D unclear. The CDR3 loop spans 14 amino acids. V was pared by 0 bases and J by 1 base, with 4 bases between. CDR1 SGDLS and CDR2 YYNGEE come from the germline V gene. CDR3 sequence (DNA): TGTGCCAGCAGCGTAGGACAGAACACCGGGGAGCTGTTTTTT. It encodes CASSVGQNTGELFF.